The TCR beta chain under discussion was sequenced for a study of blood T cells in healthy people across ages. Whole-study results and caveats: It was found that TCR beta diversity correlated strongly with the percentage of naive T cells. Whereas aged donors had fewer naive CD4+ cells, long-lived donors had more of them and higher diversity.

A second PCR, run for about 6 to 12 cycles, used a sample-barcoded 5' primer plus a J-beta primer mix. Any given sample supplied a minimum of 3 million CDR3-containing paired-end reads. From the 5' RACE reads, TCRdb called clonotypes with MiXCR, one entry per CDR3 protein. This sample has roughly 1,500,000 distinct CDR3 sequences; 42% occur once, and the top ten carry 6.5% to 10%. The CDR3 runs 15 residues. V was pared by 4 bases and J by 5 bases, with 16 bases between. CDR1 is SGHRS and CDR2 is YFSETQ in the germline V gene. This clonotype was observed a handful of times. Antigen unknown. The sample providers were healthy Caucasian people from Russia, aged about 6 to 95.

This rearrangement joins TRBV5-1 to TRBJ2-1; D is unresolved. Sequenced: blood. The receptor was derived from a woman younger than 30 in good health. The CDR3 loop reads CASSRPSGNNNEQFF. The CDR3 coding sequence is TGCGCCAGCAGCCGTCCCTCGGGTAATAACAATGAGCAGTTCTTC.